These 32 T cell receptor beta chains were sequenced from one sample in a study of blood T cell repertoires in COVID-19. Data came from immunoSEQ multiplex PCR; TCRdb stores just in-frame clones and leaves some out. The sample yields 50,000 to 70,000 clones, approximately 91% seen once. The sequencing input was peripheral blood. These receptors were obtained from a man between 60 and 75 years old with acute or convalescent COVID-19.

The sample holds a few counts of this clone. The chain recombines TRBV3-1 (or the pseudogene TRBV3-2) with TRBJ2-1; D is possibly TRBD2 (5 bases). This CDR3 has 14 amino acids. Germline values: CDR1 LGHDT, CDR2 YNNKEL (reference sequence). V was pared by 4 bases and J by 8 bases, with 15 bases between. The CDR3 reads CASSRQLGLDEQFF. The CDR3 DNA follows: TGTGCCAGCAGCCGACAACTAGGGTTGGATGAGCAGTTCTTC.

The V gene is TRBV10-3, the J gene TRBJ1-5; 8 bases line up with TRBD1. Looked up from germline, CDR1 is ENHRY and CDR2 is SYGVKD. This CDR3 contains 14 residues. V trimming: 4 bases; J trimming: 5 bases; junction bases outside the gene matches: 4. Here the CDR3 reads CAISVAGGDQPQHF. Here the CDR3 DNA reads TGTGCCATCAGTGTGGCAGGGGGCGATCAGCCCCAGCATTTT.

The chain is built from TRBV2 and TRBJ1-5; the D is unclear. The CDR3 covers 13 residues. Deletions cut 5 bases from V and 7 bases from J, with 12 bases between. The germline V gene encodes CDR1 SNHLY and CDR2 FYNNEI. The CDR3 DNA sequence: TGTGCCAGCAGTTCCGGGAGTCGGCAGCCCCAGCATTTT. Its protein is CASSSGSRQPQHF.

Here the CDR3 DNA reads TGTGCCTGGGCAGGGGGTACGGGGGCGCAAGGAACCAATTCACCCCTCCACTTT. Amino acids: CAWAGGTGAQGTNSPLHF. The gene calls are TRBV30 and TRBJ1-6, with TRBD1 matching 7 bases. The CDR3 totals 18 residues. Germline CDR1 and CDR2: GTSNPN and SVGIG (reference sequence). The ends lost 5 bases at V and 7 bases at J; junction bases unmatched: 20.

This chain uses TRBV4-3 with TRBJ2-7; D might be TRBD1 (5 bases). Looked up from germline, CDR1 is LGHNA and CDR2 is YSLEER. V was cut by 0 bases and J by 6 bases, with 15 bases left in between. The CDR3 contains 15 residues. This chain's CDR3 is CASSQDASPGIEQYF. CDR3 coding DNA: TGCGCCAGCAGCCAAGATGCCTCCCCAGGGATCGAGCAGTACTTC.

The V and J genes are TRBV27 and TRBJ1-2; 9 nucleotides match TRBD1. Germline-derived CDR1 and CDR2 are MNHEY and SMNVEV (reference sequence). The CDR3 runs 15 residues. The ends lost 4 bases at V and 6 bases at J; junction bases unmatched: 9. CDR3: CASSSLQGARHGYTF. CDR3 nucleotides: TGTGCCAGCAGTTCATTACAGGGGGCGCGTCATGGCTACACCTTC.

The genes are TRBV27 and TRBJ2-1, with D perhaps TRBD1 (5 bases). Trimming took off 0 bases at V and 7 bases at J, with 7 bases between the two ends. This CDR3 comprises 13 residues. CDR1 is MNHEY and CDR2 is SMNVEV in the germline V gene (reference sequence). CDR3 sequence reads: CASSLSSGNEQFF. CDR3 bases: TGTGCCAGCAGTTTATCGTCAGGGAATGAGCAGTTCTTC.

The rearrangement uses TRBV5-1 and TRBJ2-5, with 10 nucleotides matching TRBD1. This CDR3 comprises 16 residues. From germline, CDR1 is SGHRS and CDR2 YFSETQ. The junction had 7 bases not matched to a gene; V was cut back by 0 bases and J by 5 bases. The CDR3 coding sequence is TGCGCCAGCAGCTTGGGACAGGGGGCAGGTCGGGAGACCCAGTACTTC. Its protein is CASSLGQGAGRETQYF.

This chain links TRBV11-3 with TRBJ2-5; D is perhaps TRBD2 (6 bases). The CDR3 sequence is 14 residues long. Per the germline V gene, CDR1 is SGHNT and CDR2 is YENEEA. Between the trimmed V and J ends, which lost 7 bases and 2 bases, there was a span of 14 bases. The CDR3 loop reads CASNLGREQETQYF. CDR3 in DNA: TGTGCCAGCAACCTCGGGCGGGAACAAGAGACCCAGTACTTC.

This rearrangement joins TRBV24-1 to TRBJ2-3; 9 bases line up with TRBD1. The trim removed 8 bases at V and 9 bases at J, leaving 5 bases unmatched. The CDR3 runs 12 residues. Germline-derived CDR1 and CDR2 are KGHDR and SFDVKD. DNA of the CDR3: TGTGCCACCAAAAGGGGACAGGGAACGCAGTATTTT. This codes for CATKRGQGTQYF.

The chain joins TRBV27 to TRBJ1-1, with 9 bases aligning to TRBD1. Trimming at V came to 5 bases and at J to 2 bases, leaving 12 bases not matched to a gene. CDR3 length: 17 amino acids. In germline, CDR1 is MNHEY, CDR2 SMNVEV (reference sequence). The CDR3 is CASSPLFTGGSNTEAFF. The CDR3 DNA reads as TGTGCCAGCAGTCCCTTATTTACAGGGGGCTCCAACACTGAAGCTTTCTTT.

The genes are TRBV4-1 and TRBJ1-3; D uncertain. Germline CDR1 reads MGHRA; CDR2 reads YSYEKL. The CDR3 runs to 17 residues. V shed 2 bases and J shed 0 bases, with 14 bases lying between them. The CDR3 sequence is CASSQRREESSGNTIYF. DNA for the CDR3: TGCGCCAGCAGCCAAAGGAGGGAGGAAAGCTCTGGAAACACCATATATTTT.

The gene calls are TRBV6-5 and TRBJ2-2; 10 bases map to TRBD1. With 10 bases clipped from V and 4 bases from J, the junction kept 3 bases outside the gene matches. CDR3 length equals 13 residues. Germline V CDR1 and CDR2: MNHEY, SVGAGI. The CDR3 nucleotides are TGTGCCACCGGGACAGGGGTCACCGGGGAGCTGTTTTTT. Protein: CATGTGVTGELFF.

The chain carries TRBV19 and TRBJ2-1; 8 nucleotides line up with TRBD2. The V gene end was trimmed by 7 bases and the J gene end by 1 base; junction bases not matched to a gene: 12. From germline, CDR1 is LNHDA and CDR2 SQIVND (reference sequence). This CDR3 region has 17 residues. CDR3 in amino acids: CASTLDSGTRSYNEQFF. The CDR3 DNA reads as TGTGCCAGTACCCTTGATTCCGGGACTAGATCCTACAATGAGCAGTTCTTC.

Here the CDR3 reads CASIGLAGVGGRELFF. As DNA, the CDR3 is TGTGCCAGTATAGGACTAGCGGGAGTTGGAGGGCGGGAGCTGTTTTTT. The chain carries TRBV19 and TRBJ2-2, with 13 bases that match TRBD2. V was pared by 7 bases and J by 9 bases, with 11 bases of the junction left unmatched. The CDR3 spans 16 residues. The V gene's germline CDR1 is LNHDA and CDR2 SQIVND (reference sequence).

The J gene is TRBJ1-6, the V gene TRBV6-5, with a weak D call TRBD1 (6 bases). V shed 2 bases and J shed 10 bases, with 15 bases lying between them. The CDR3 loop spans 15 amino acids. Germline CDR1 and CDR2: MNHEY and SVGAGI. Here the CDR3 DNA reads TGTGCCAGCAGTTACGCACAGGGAAGTGGGTCACCCCTCCACTTT. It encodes CASSYAQGSGSPLHF.

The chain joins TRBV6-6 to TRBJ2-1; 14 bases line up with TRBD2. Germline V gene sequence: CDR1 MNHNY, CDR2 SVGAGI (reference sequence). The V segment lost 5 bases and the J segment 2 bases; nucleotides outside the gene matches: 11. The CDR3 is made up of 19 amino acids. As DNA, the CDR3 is TGTGCCAGCAGTCCCCCGGGACTAGCGGGAGTTCTAACCTACAATGAGCAGTTCTTC. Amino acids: CASSPPGLAGVLTYNEQFF.

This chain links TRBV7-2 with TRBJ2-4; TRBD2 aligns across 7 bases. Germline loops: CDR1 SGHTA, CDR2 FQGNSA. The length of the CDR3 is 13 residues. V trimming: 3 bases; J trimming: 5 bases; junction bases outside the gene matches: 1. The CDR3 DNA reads TGTGCCAGCAGCTTGCTAGCGGAAAACATTCAGTACTTC. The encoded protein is CASSLLAENIQYF.

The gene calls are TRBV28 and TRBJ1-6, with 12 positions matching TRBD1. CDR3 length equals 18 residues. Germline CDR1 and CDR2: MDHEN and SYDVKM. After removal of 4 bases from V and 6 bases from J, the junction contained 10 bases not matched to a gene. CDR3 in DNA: TGTGCCAGCAGTTCTGCCGGGACAGGGGGCGCGGGTAATTCACCCCTCCACTTT. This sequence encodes CASSSAGTGGAGNSPLHF.

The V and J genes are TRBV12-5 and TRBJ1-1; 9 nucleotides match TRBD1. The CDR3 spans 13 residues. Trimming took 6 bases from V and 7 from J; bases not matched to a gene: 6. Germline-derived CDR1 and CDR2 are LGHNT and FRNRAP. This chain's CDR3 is CASGGQGTDEAFF. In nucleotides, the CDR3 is TGTGCTAGTGGCGGACAGGGGACGGATGAAGCTTTCTTT.

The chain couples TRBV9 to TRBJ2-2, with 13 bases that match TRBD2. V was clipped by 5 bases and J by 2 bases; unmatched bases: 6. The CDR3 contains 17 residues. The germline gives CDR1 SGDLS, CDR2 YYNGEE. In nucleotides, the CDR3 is TGTGCCAGCAGTTATAGGACTAGCGGGGGAAACACCGGGGAGCTGTTTTTT. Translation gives CASSYRTSGGNTGELFF.

The CDR3 region has the DNA TGCGCCAGCAGCTTGGTGGGGGGGGAGACCCAGTACTTC. Translating it yields CASSLVGGETQYF. This chain links TRBV5-1 with TRBJ2-5; the match to TRBD2 covers 7 bases. This CDR3 spans 13 amino acids. V dropped 0 bases and J dropped 5; count of bases not matched to a gene: 1. CDR1 is SGHRS and CDR2 is YFSETQ in the germline V gene.

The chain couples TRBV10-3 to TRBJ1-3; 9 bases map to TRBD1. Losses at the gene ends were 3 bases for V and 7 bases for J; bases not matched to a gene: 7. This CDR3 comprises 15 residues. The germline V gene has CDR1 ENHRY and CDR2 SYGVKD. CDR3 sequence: CAISEKPTGGNTIYF. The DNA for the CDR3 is TGTGCCATCAGTGAAAAACCCACAGGGGGCAACACCATATATTTT.

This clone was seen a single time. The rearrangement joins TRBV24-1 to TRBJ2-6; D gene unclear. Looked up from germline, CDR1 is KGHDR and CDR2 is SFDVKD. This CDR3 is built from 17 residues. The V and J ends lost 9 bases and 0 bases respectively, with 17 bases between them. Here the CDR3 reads CATQVASDISGANVLTF. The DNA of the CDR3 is TGTGCCACCCAGGTCGCAAGTGATATCTCTGGGGCCAACGTCCTGACTTTC.

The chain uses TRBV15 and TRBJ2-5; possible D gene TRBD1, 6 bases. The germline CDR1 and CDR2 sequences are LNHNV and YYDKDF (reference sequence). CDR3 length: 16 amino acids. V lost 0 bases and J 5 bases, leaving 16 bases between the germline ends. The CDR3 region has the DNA TGTGCCACCAGCAGAGAACAGGGCTTGGATACGGAGACCCAGTACTTC. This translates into CATSREQGLDTETQYF.

The CDR3 protein is CSGRTGSPSSYEQYF. For the CDR3, the DNA is TGCAGCGGACGGACAGGCTCTCCCAGCTCCTACGAGCAGTACTTC. J is TRBJ2-7 and V is TRBV29-1, with 7 bases identical to TRBD1. V trimming: 7 bases; J trimming: 0 bases; junction bases outside the gene matches: 12. Germline V CDR1 and CDR2: SQVTM, ANQGSEA. This CDR3 comprises 15 residues.

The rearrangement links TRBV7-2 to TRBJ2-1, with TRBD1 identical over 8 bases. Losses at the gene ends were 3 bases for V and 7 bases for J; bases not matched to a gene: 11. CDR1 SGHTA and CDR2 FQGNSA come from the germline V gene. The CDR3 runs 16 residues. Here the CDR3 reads CASSFSWTGRRNEQFF. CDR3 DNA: TGTGCCAGCAGCTTTTCTTGGACAGGGAGGAGGAATGAGCAGTTCTTC. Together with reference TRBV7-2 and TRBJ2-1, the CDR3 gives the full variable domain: GAGVSQSPSNKVTEKGKDVELRCDPISGHTALYWYRQSLGQGLEFLIYFQGNSAPDKSGLPSDRFSAERTGGSVSTLTIQRTQQEDSAVYLCASSFSWTGRRNEQFFGPGTRLTVL.

The CDR3 nucleotides read TGTGCCAGCAGTTCCCCCTCTTGGAGTAGCACCTACGAGCAGTACTTC. This translates into CASSSPSWSSTYEQYF. The V gene is TRBV28, the J gene TRBJ2-7; D unresolved. V was clipped by 4 bases and J by 2 bases, with 18 bases between them. Germline CDR1 and CDR2: MDHEN and SYDVKM. This CDR3 contains 16 residues.

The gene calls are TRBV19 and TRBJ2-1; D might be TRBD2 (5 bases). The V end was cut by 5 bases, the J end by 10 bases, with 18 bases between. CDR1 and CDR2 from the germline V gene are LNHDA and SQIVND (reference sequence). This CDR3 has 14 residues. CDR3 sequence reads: CASSASPSGPEQFF. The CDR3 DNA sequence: TGTGCCAGTAGTGCTAGCCCCTCCGGCCCCGAGCAGTTCTTC.

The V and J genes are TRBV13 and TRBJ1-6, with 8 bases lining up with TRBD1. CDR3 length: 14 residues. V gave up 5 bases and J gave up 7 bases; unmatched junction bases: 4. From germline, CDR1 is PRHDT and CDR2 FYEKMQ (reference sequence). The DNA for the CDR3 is TGTGCCAGCAGCCTGAACAGGGGGAATTCACCCCTCCACTTT. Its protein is CASSLNRGNSPLHF.

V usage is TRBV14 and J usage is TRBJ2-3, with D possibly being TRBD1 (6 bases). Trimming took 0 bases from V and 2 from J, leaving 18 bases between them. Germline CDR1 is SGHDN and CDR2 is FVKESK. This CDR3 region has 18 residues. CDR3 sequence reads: CASSQDAPAGDLTDTQYF. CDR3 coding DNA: TGTGCCAGCAGCCAAGACGCTCCGGCAGGGGACCTCACAGATACGCAGTATTTT.

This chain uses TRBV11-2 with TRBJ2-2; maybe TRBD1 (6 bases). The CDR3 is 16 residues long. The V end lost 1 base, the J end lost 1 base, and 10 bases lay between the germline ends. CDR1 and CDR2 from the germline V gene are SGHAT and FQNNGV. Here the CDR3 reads CASSLAGTQNTGELFF. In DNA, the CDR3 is TGTGCCAGCAGCTTAGCCGGGACACAGAACACCGGGGAGCTGTTTTTT.